What follows is one T cell receptor beta chain and its context. Its antigen is not identified. TCRdb's copy holds only in-frame clones and misses some; the assay was immunoSEQ multiplex PCR. The sample lists around 26,000 clones; 84% were seen once. The data stem from a study of T cells in narcolepsy. Turning to the study itself: Donors had narcolepsy type 1 or type 2, or were healthy controls.

Study results and caveats: Same-patient CSF and blood CD4+ T cell clonotypes included HCRT-specific and TRIB2-specific autoreactive ones.

From germline, CDR1 is SGHNT and CDR2 YYREEE (reference sequence). The CDR3 is 16 residues long. Trimming pared 4 bases from V and 4 bases from J, leaving 15 bases between. The specimen sequenced was CD45RA- memory CD4+ T cells from PBMCs. The sequence was obtained from a human donor with narcolepsy. V is TRBV5-4 and J is TRBJ2-6; D may match TRBD1 or TRBD2 (5 bases each). DNA for the CDR3: TGTGCCAGCAGCCCGGGGCTACGCACCGGGGCCAACGTCCTGACTTTC. This gives the protein CASSPGLRTGANVLTF.